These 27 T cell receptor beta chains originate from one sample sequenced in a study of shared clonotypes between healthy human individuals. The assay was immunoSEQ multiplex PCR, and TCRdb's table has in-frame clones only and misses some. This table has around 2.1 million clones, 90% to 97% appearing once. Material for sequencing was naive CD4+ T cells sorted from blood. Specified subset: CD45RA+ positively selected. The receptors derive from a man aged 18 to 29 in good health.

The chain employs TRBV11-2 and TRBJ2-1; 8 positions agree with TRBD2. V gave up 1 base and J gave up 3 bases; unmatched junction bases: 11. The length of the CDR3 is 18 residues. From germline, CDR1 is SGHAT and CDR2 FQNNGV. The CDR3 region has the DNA TGTGCCAGCAGCTTAGGGCCATCCGCGCGGGAGGTCTACAATGAGCAGTTCTTC. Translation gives CASSLGPSAREVYNEQFF.

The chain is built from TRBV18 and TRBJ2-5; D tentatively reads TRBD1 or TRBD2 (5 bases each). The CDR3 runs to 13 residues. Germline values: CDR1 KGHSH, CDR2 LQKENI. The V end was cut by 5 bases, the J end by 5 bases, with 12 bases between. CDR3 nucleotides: TGTGCCAGCTCAAGGAAAGGGGACGAGACCCAGTACTTC. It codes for CASSRKGDETQYF.

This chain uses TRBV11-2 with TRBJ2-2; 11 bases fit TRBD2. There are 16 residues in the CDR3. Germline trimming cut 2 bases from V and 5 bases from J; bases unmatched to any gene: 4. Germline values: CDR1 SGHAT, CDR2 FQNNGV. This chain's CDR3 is CASSLLTSGGTGELFF. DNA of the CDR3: TGTGCCAGCAGCTTACTCACTAGCGGGGGAACCGGGGAGCTGTTTTTT.

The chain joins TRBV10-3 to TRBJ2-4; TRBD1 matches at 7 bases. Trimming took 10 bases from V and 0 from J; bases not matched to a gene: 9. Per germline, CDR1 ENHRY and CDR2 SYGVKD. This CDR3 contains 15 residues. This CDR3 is CATKGTEQAKNIQYF. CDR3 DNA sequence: TGTGCCACCAAAGGGACAGAGCAAGCCAAAAACATTCAGTACTTC.

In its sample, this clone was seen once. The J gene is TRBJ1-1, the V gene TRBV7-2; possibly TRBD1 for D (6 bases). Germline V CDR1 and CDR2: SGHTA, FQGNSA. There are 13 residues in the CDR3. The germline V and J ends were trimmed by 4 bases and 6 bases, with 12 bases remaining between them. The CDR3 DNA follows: TGTGCCAGCAGCTCACAGGGTAGTGCTGAAGCTTTCTTT. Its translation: CASSSQGSAEAFF.

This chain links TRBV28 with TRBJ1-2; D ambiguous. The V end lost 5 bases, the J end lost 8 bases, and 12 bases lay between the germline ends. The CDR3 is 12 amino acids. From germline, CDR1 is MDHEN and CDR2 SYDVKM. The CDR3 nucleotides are TGTGCCAGCAGTCCGGTAGGGAGGGGCTACACCTTC. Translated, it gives CASSPVGRGYTF.

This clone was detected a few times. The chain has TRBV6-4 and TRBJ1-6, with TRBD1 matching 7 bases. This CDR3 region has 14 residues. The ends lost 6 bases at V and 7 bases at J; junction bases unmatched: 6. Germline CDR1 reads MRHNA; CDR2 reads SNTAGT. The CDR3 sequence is CASSPDRVNSPLHF. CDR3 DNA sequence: TGTGCCAGCAGCCCTGACAGGGTAAATTCACCCCTCCACTTT.

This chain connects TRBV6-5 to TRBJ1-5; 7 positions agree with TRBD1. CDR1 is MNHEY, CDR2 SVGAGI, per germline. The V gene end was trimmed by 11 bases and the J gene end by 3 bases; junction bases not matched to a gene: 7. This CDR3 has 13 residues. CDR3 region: CAAGQVLNQPQHF. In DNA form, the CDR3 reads TGTGCCGCTGGACAGGTACTCAATCAGCCCCAGCATTTT.

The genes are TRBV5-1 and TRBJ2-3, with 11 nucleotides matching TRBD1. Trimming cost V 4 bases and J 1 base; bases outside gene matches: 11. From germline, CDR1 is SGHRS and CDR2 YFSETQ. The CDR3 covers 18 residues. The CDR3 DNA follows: TGCGCCAGCAGCACCGGGACAGGGGGTTTGGGGCGCACAGATACGCAGTATTTT. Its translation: CASSTGTGGLGRTDTQYF.

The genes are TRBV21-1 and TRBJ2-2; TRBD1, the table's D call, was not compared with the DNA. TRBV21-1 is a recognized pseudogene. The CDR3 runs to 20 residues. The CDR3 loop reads CASSKGRSNLTGPNTGELFF. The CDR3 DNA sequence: TGTGCCAGCAGCAAAGGGAGGAGTAATTTGACAGGCCCGAACACCGGGGAGCTGTTTTTT.

The CDR3 reads CAWSPGQGKFGYTF. In DNA, the CDR3 is TGTGCCTGGAGCCCGGGACAGGGGAAATTTGGCTACACCTTC. This chain links TRBV30 with TRBJ1-2; the match to TRBD1 covers 10 bases. This CDR3 region has 14 residues. CDR1 GTSNPN and CDR2 SVGIG come from the germline V gene (reference sequence). V dropped 3 bases and J dropped 7; count of bases not matched to a gene: 8.

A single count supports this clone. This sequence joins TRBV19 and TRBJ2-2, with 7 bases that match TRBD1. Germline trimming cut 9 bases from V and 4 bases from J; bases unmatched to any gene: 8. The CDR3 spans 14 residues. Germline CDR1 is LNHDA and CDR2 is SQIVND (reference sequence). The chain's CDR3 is CASQQGMATGELFF. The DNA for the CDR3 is TGTGCCAGCCAACAGGGGATGGCCACCGGGGAGCTGTTTTTT.

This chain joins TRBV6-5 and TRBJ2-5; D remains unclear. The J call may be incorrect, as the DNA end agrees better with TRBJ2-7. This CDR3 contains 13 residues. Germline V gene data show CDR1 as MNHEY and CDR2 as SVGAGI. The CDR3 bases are TGTGCCAGCAGTTACTCCTGGGGAACCGAGCAGTACTTC. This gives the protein CASSYSWGTEQYF.

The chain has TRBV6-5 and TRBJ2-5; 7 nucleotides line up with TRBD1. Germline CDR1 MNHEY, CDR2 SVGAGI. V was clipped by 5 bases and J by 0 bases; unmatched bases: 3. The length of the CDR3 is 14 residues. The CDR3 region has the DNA TGTGCCAGCAGTCCGGGACAGTACCAAGAGACCCAGTACTTC. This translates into CASSPGQYQETQYF.

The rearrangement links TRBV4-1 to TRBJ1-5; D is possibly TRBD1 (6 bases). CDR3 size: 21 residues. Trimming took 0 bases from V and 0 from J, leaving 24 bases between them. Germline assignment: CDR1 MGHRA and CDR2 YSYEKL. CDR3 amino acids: CASSQDFKTPGTLTSNQPQHF. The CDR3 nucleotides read TGCGCCAGCAGCCAAGATTTTAAAACCCCCGGGACACTTACTAGCAATCAGCCCCAGCATTTT.

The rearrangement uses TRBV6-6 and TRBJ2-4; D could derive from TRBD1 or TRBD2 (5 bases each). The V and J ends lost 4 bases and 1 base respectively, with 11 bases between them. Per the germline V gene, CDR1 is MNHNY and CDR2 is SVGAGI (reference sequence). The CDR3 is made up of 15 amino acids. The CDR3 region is CASSLGEFAKNIQYF. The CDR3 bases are TGTGCCAGCAGTTTGGGGGAGTTTGCCAAAAACATTCAGTACTTC.

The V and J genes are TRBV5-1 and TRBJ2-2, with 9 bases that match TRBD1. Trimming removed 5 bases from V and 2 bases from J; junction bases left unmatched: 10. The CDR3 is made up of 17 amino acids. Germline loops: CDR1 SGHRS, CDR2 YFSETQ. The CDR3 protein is CASSAYRDRVNTGELFF. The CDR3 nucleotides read TGCGCCAGCAGTGCCTACCGGGACAGGGTTAACACCGGGGAGCTGTTTTTT.

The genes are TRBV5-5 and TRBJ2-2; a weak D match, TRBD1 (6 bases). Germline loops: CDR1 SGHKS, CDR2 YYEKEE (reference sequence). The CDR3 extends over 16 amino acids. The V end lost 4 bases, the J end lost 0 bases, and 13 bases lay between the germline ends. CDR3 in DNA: TGTGCCAGCAGCCTCACCGGGACAACGAACACCGGGGAGCTGTTTTTT. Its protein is CASSLTGTTNTGELFF.

DNA of the CDR3: TGTGCCAGCACCTCGCCGAGGGGACAGGCCCCCTACGAGCAGTACTTC. It translates to CASTSPRGQAPYEQYF. This chain uses TRBV27 with TRBJ2-7, with TRBD1 matching 8 bases. V was pared by 7 bases and J by 2 bases, with 13 bases of the junction left unmatched. CDR1 is MNHEY, CDR2 SMNVEV, per germline (reference sequence). The length of the CDR3 is 16 residues.

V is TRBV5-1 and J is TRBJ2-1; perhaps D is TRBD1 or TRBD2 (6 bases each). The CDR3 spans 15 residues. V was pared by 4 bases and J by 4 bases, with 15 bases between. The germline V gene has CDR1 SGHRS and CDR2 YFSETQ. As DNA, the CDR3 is TGCGCCAGCAGCCCGGAGGGGGGCATGTACAATGAGCAGTTCTTC. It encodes CASSPEGGMYNEQFF.

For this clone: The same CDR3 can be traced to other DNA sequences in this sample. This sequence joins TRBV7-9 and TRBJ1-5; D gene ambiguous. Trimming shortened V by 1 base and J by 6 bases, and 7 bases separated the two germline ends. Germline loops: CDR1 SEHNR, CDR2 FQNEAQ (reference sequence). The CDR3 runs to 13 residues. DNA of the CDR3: TGTGCCAGCAGCTTAGAGGGATTTCAGCCCCAGCATTTT. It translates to CASSLEGFQPQHF. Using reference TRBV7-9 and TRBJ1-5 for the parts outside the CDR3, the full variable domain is DTGVSQNPRHKITKRGQNVTFRCDPISEHNRLYWYRQTLGQGPEFLTYFQNEAQLEKSRLLSDRFSAERPKGSFSTLEIQRTEQGDSAMYLCASSLEGFQPQHFGDGTRLSIL.

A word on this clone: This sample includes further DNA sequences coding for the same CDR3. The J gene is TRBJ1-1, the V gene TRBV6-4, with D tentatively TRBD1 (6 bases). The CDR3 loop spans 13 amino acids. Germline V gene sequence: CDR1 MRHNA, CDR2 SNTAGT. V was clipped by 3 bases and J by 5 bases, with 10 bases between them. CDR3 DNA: TGTGCCAGCAGTGAACAGGGAGGGACTGAAGCTTTCTTT. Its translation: CASSEQGGTEAFF.

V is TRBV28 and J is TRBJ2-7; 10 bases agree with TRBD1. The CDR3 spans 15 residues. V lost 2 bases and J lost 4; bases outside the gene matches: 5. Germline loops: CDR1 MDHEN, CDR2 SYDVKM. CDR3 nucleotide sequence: TGTGCCAGCAGTTTAGCCGGGACAGGGGTTTACGAGCAGTACTTC. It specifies CASSLAGTGVYEQYF.

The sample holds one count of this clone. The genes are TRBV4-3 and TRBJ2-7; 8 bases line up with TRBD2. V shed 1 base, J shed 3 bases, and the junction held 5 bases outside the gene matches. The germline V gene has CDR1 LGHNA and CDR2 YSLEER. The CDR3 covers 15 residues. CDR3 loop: CASSQGAAGGYEQYF. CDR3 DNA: TGCGCCAGCAGCCAAGGTGCGGCGGGGGGCTACGAGCAGTACTTC.

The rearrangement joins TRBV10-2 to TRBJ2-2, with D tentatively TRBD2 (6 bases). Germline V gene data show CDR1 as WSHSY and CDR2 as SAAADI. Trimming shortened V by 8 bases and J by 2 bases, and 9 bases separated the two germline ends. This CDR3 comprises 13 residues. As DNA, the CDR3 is TGCGCCAGCCTGGGGGGAAACACCGGGGAGCTGTTTTTT. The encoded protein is CASLGGNTGELFF.

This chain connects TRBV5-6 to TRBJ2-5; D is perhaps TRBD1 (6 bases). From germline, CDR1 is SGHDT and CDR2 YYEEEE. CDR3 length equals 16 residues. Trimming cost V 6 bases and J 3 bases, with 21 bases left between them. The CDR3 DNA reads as TGTGCCAGCACCGATCAAACGGGACATAAAGAAGAGACCCAGTACTTC. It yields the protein CASTDQTGHKEETQYF.

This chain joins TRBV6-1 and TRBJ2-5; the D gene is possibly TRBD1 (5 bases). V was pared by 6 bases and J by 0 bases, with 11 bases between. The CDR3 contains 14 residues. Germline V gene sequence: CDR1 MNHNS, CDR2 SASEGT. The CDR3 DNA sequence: TGTGCCAGCAGGCCAGGGCAGTACCAAGAGACCCAGTACTTC. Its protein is CASRPGQYQETQYF.